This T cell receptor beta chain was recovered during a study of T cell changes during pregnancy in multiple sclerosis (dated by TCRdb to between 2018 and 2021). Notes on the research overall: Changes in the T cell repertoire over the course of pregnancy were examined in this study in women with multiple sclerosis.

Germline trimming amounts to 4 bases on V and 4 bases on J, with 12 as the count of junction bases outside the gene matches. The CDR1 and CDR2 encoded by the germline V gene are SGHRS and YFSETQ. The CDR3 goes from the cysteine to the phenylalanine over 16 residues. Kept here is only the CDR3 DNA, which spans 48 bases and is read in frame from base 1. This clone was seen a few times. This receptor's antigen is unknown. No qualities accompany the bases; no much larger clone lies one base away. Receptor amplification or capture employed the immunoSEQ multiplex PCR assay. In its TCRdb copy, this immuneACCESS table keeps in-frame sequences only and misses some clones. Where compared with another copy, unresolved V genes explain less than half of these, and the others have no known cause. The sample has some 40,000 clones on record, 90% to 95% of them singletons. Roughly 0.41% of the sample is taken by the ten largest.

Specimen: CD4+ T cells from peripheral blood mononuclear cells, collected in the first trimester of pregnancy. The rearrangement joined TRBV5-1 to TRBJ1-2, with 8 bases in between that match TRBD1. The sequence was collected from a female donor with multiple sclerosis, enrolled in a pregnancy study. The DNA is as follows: TGCGCCAGCAGCCGGACAGGGAGTTCGGCTGGCTATGGCTACACCTTC. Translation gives CASSRTGSSAGYGYTF.